The clone carrying this T cell receptor beta chain was recorded only once. This sample is drawn from a study of siplizumab effects on memory and regulatory T cells. Method: immunoSEQ multiplex PCR; TCRdb's copy keeps in-frame clones and lacks some. The table has 57,000 or so clones, approximately 95% seen once. Germline lookup yields CDR1 LGHNA and CDR2 YSLEER. CDR3 length: 15 residues. V lost 1 base to trimming and J lost 7 bases; unmatched junction nucleotides: 2. The source of this sequence is a human donor in good health. The specimen was CD8+ T cells sorted from blood. The V gene is TRBV4-3, the J gene TRBJ2-1, with TRBD2 matching 12 bases. CDR3 residues: CASSQVTSGGNEQFF. The CDR3 bases are TGCGCCAGCAGCCAAGTGACTAGCGGGGGTAATGAGCAGTTCTTC.